The 18 T cell receptor beta chains listed next were all sequenced from one sample in a study of blood T cell repertoires in COVID-19. TCRdb's copy holds only in-frame clones and misses some; the assay was immunoSEQ multiplex PCR. Of 200,000 to 300,000 clones listed, roughly four fifths are singletons. The sequenced sample consisted of peripheral blood. These receptors all stem from a man older than 75 with acute or convalescent COVID-19.

The V gene is TRBV5-1, the J gene TRBJ2-1, with D perhaps TRBD1 (6 bases). Trimming shortened V by 4 bases and J by 9 bases, and 17 bases separated the two germline ends. Germline CDR1 is SGHRS and CDR2 is YFSETQ. The CDR3 totals 14 residues. The CDR3 sequence: CASSLLQGYAEQFF. The CDR3 DNA follows: TGCGCCAGCAGCCTACTCCAGGGGTACGCTGAGCAGTTCTTC.

The sample holds a few counts of this clone. V gene TRBV3-1 (or the pseudogene TRBV3-2) combines with J gene TRBJ2-7; 13 bases align to TRBD2. CDR3 size: 17 residues. The junction had 7 bases not matched to a gene; V was cut back by 1 base and J by 4 bases. Germline V CDR1 and CDR2: LGHDT, YNNKEL (reference sequence). The DNA of the CDR3 is TGTGCCAGCAGCCAAGCGACTAGCGGGAGGATTTTGTACGAGCAGTACTTC. It specifies CASSQATSGRILYEQYF.

V usage is TRBV2 and J usage is TRBJ2-7, with TRBD1 as a possible D gene (6 bases). The CDR3 totals 15 residues. From germline, CDR1 is SNHLY and CDR2 FYNNEI. Trimming cost V 1 base and J 5 bases, with 15 bases left between them. DNA for the CDR3: TGTGCCAGCAGTGAAGGTTGGCCAGGGGTCAACGAGCAGTACTTC. Translated, it gives CASSEGWPGVNEQYF.

CDR3 region: CASSLQVSYGYTF. The CDR3 DNA sequence: TGTGCCAGCAGCCTCCAAGTCAGCTATGGCTACACCTTC. V usage is TRBV7-9 and J usage is TRBJ1-2, with D unclear. This CDR3 has 13 residues. V was trimmed by 5 bases and J by 4 bases, leaving 11 bases between them. Germline CDR1 reads SEHNR; CDR2 reads FQNEAQ (reference sequence). Variable domain in full (rest from reference TRBV7-9 and TRBJ1-2): DTGVSQNPRHKITKRGQNVTFRCDPISEHNRLYWYRQTLGQGPEFLTYFQNEAQLEKSRLLSDRFSAERPKGSFSTLEIQRTEQGDSAMYLCASSLQVSYGYTFGSGTRLTVV.

The J gene is TRBJ2-7, the V gene TRBV5-1; 7 nucleotides align to TRBD1. CDR1 and CDR2 from the germline V gene are SGHRS and YFSETQ. The junction had 7 bases not matched to a gene; V was cut back by 5 bases and J by 5 bases. CDR3 length equals 13 residues. In DNA form, the CDR3 reads TGCGCCAGCAGTCGGACAGGTCGGGACGAGCAGTACTTC. This sequence encodes CASSRTGRDEQYF.

V gene TRBV19 combines with J gene TRBJ1-1; no clear D. The ends were cut back, 7 bases at V and 0 bases at J, with 9 bases in the middle. CDR3 size: 13 residues. The germline gives CDR1 LNHDA, CDR2 SQIVND (reference sequence). CDR3: CASNTIMNTEAFF. Written as DNA, the CDR3 is TGTGCCAGTAACACCATTATGAACACTGAAGCTTTCTTT.

The gene calls are TRBV24-1 and TRBJ1-5; tentatively, D is TRBD1 (6 bases). Trimming removed 5 bases from V and 2 bases from J, with 12 bases in between. CDR3 size: 15 residues. Per germline, CDR1 KGHDR and CDR2 SFDVKD. The CDR3 sequence: CATSGRGGGNQPQHF. CDR3 DNA sequence: TGTGCCACCAGTGGTAGAGGGGGTGGCAATCAGCCCCAGCATTTT.

V gene TRBV30 combines with J gene TRBJ1-2; 11 positions agree with TRBD1. CDR3 length equals 17 residues. The V and J ends lost 0 bases and 1 base, in that order; junction bases with no gene match: 7. Germline loops: CDR1 GTSNPN, CDR2 SVGIG (reference sequence). CDR3 in DNA: TGTGCCTGGAGTGTAAAGGGACAGGGGGTTCTTAACTATGGCTACACCTTC. Translated: CAWSVKGQGVLNYGYTF.

The chain combines TRBV18 with TRBJ1-6; 11 positions agree with TRBD1. Trimming cost V 4 bases and J 10 bases; bases outside gene matches: 9. This CDR3 is built from 16 residues. Germline V gene data show CDR1 as KGHSH and CDR2 as LQKENI. CDR3 DNA sequence: TGTGCCAGCTCACAACTCGGACAGGGGGCTGGGTCACCCCTCCACTTT. Its protein is CASSQLGQGAGSPLHF.

This clone has just one count. The CDR3 sequence: CASSLTDRGLGSPLHF. The DNA of the CDR3 is TGCGCCAGCAGCTTGACGGACAGGGGATTAGGGTCACCCCTCCACTTT. This rearrangement joins TRBV5-1 to TRBJ1-6; 9 bases match TRBD1. The CDR3 covers 16 residues. J lost 10 bases, V lost 1 base, and 9 bases had no gene match. The germline gives CDR1 SGHRS, CDR2 YFSETQ.

This rearrangement joins TRBV9 to TRBJ1-4; a possible D gene is TRBD1 (5 bases). Trimming took 3 bases from V and 7 from J, leaving 10 bases between them. Germline V gene sequence: CDR1 SGDLS, CDR2 YYNGEE. This CDR3 comprises 13 residues. The CDR3, as DNA: TGTGCCAGCAGCGGACCAGGGTTTGAAAAACTGTTTTTT. Amino acid sequence: CASSGPGFEKLFF.

The chain uses TRBV9 and TRBJ2-1, with D unresolved. The CDR3 length is 13 residues. V gave up 0 bases and J gave up 8 bases, with 9 bases separating them. The germline CDR1 and CDR2 sequences are SGDLS and YYNGEE. The CDR3, as DNA: TGTGCCAGCAGCGTAGCTCTAGGTTATGAGCAGTTCTTC. Protein: CASSVALGYEQFF.

Remarks on this clone: Germline and junction disagree at one end, which may indicate a read error. This chain links TRBV2 with TRBJ2-3, with TRBD2 as a possible D gene (5 bases). The CDR3 length is 14 residues. Germline CDR1 is SNHLY and CDR2 is FYNNEI. CDR3 residues: CAISLRTSKDTQYF. DNA of the CDR3: TGTGCCATCAGTCTGAGGACTTCCAAAGATACGCAGTATTTT.

The CDR3 DNA follows: TGTGCCAGCAGCCAATTCGGGACAGGGAAGAATGAAAAACTGTTTTTT. Translated, it gives CASSQFGTGKNEKLFF. The chain has TRBV3-1 (or the pseudogene TRBV3-2) and TRBJ1-4; TRBD1 agrees at 9 bases. The CDR3 extends over 16 amino acids. V lost 2 bases, J lost 5 bases, and 6 bases stayed unmatched. Germline loops: CDR1 LGHDT, CDR2 YNNKEL (reference sequence).

The V call is TRBV5-1, the J call TRBJ1-1; a possible D gene is TRBD1 (6 bases). The CDR3 extends over 16 amino acids. Looked up from germline, CDR1 is SGHRS and CDR2 is YFSETQ. V lost 4 bases to trimming and J lost 7 bases, with 23 bases between them. The CDR3 DNA reads TGCGCCAGCAGCCTCCGACAGGATCGGATCGGCGGTGAAGCTTTCTTT. As protein: CASSLRQDRIGGEAFF.

This chain connects TRBV29-1 to TRBJ2-5; TRBD1 matches at 8 bases. J was trimmed by 4 bases and V by 5 bases; bases with no gene match: 6. CDR3 length: 13 amino acids. Germline lookup yields CDR1 SQVTM and CDR2 ANQGSEA. This chain's CDR3 is CSVTQGARETQYF. In DNA form, the CDR3 reads TGCAGCGTTACCCAGGGGGCGCGAGAGACCCAGTACTTC.

The gene calls are TRBV28 and TRBJ1-4, with TRBD1 identical over 10 bases. There are 16 residues in the CDR3. V lost 5 bases, J lost 2 bases, and 5 bases stayed unmatched. Looked up from germline, CDR1 is MDHEN and CDR2 is SYDVKM. The CDR3 DNA is TGTGCCAGCAGTCGGACAGGGGGGTTCACTAATGAAAAACTGTTTTTT. This encodes CASSRTGGFTNEKLFF. The complete variable domain, with remaining parts taken from reference TRBV28 and TRBJ1-4, reads DVKVTQSSRYLVKRTGEKVFLECVQDMDHENMFWYRQDPGLGLRLIYFSYDVKMKEKGDIPEGYSVSREKKERFSLILESASTNQTSMYLCASSRTGGFTNEKLFFGSGTQLSVL.

The gene calls are TRBV30 and TRBJ1-3, with D unclear. In germline, CDR1 is GTSNPN, CDR2 SVGIG (reference sequence). The CDR3 is 12 residues long. Trimming stripped 0 bases from V and 4 bases from J, with 4 bases between. CDR3 sequence: CAWSVQGNTIYF. CDR3 nucleotides: TGTGCCTGGAGTGTGCAGGGAAACACCATATATTTT.